Listed below are T cell receptor beta chains from one sample, sequenced in a study of human T cells and chemical hapten exposure. TCRdb recomputed calls from the RACE reads with MiXCR, one row per CDR3 protein. The table records roughly 250,000 distinct CDR3 sequences, 8.6% of them present only once. The specimen was whole blood, collected in connection with sensitization to the hapten diphenylcyclopropenone (DPC). The receptors were sampled from a woman between 35 and 50 years old with alopecia areata. Some clones in this sample may be carry-over from other donors' samples. Each CDR3 is given with its conserved first and last residue. Each record gives: clone size, D gene, V gene, CDR3 length, J gene, CDR3 protein, CDR3 DNA. D genes are given only for firm matches. The size field is filled for only some rows; it gives once, few, many or a size class.

abundance: many; d_gene: -; v_gene: TRBV20-1; len: 13; j_gene: TRBJ1-6; CDR3aa: CSARGWSDSPLHF; CDR3nt: TGCAGTGCTAGAGGGTGGTCGGATTCACCCCTCCACTTT
abundance: -; d_gene: -; v_gene: TRBV29-1; len: 13; j_gene: TRBJ1-1; CDR3aa: CSVRMHPNTEAFF; CDR3nt: TGCAGCGTTAGGATGCATCCGAACACTGAAGCTTTCTTT
abundance: -; d_gene: TRBD2; v_gene: TRBV12-3/TRBV12-4; len: 16; j_gene: TRBJ2-3; CDR3aa: CASSLGTSGTSDTQYF; CDR3nt: TGTGCCAGCAGTTTGGGGACTAGCGGGACCTCAGATACGCAGTATTTT
abundance: few; d_gene: TRBD2; v_gene: TRBV15; len: 16; j_gene: TRBJ2-1; CDR3aa: CATSRGAGGPGNEQFF; CDR3nt: TGTGCCACCAGCAGGGGAGCGGGAGGGCCGGGAAATGAGCAGTTCTTC
abundance: many; d_gene: -; v_gene: TRBV6-5; len: 13; j_gene: TRBJ1-1; CDR3aa: CASSYSLGTEAFF; CDR3nt: TGTGCCAGCAGTTACTCGTTGGGGACTGAAGCTTTCTTT
abundance: -; d_gene: -; v_gene: TRBV27; len: 15; j_gene: TRBJ1-4; CDR3aa: CASSLMGRTIEKLFF; CDR3nt: TGTGCCAGCAGTTTGATGGGCAGGACTATTGAAAAACTGTTTTTT
abundance: -; d_gene: -; v_gene: TRBV9; len: 13; j_gene: TRBJ2-3; CDR3aa: CASTRESTDTQYF; CDR3nt: TGTGCCAGCACTCGAGAGAGCACAGATACGCAGTATTTT
abundance: few; d_gene: -; v_gene: TRBV7-3; len: 17; j_gene: TRBJ2-2; CDR3aa: CASSYGASAANTGELFF; CDR3nt: TGTGCCAGCAGCTACGGGGCAAGCGCCGCGAACACCGGGGAGCTGTTTTTT
abundance: -; d_gene: -; v_gene: TRBV7-2; len: 15; j_gene: TRBJ1-5; CDR3aa: CASSLVPGRNQPQHF; CDR3nt: TGTGCCAGCAGCTTAGTTCCGGGACGCAATCAGCCCCAGCATTTT
abundance: -; d_gene: -; v_gene: TRBV12-3/TRBV12-4; len: 14; j_gene: TRBJ2-7; CDR3aa: CASSVSGAIYEQYF; CDR3nt: TGTGCCAGCAGTGTCTCCGGGGCTATCTACGAGCAGTACTTC
abundance: few; d_gene: -; v_gene: TRBV7-9; len: 13; j_gene: TRBJ2-7; CDR3aa: CASSPAGSYEQYF; CDR3nt: TGTGCCAGCAGCCCGGCCGGCTCCTACGAGCAGTACTTC
abundance: few; d_gene: -; v_gene: TRBV4-1; len: 16; j_gene: TRBJ1-1; CDR3aa: CASSHLGRGGGTEAFF; CDR3nt: TGCGCCAGCAGCCACCTGGGAAGAGGCGGGGGAACTGAAGCTTTCTTT
abundance: few; d_gene: TRBD1; v_gene: TRBV6-2/TRBV6-3; len: 13; j_gene: TRBJ2-7; CDR3aa: CASSTGTGFSGFF; CDR3nt: TGTGCCAGCAGTACCGGGACAGGGTTTAGCGGTTTCTTC
abundance: -; d_gene: -; v_gene: TRBV6-1; len: 16; j_gene: TRBJ2-3; CDR3aa: CASSEPDWWYTDTQYF; CDR3nt: TGTGCCAGCAGTGAACCGGACTGGTGGTATACCGATACGCAGTATTTT
abundance: -; d_gene: -; v_gene: TRBV5-1; len: 14; j_gene: TRBJ1-1; CDR3aa: CASSFYSENTEAFF; CDR3nt: TGCGCCAGCAGCTTCTATTCCGAGAACACTGAAGCTTTCTTT
abundance: few; d_gene: -; v_gene: TRBV20-1; len: 15; j_gene: TRBJ2-2; CDR3aa: CSARGPVSDTGELFF; CDR3nt: TGCAGTGCTAGGGGTCCGGTATCGGACACCGGGGAGCTGTTTTTT
abundance: few; d_gene: -; v_gene: TRBV7-2; len: 14; j_gene: TRBJ2-6; CDR3aa: CASSTIPGANVLTF; CDR3nt: TGTGCCAGCAGTACCATACCCGGGGCCAACGTCCTGACTTTC
abundance: -; d_gene: -; v_gene: TRBV6-1; len: 15; j_gene: TRBJ2-1; CDR3aa: CASSSSWNSYNEQFF; CDR3nt: TGTGCCAGCAGTTCTAGCTGGAATTCCTACAATGAGCAGTTCTTC
abundance: many; d_gene: TRBD1; v_gene: TRBV7-9; len: 14; j_gene: TRBJ1-5; CDR3aa: CASSEGQGDQPQHF; CDR3nt: TGTGCCAGCAGCGAAGGACAGGGAGATCAGCCCCAGCATTTT
abundance: few; d_gene: -; v_gene: TRBV6-5; len: 16; j_gene: TRBJ2-5; CDR3aa: CASSYAGSGIQETQYF; CDR3nt: TGTGCCAGCAGTTACGCCGGGTCAGGGATCCAAGAGACCCAGTACTTC
abundance: -; d_gene: TRBD1; v_gene: TRBV6-5; len: 16; j_gene: TRBJ1-2; CDR3aa: CASSPSRDRVIYGYTF; CDR3nt: TGTGCCAGCAGCCCTTCTAGGGACAGGGTGATCTATGGCTACACCTTC
abundance: few; d_gene: TRBD2; v_gene: TRBV6-5; len: 16; j_gene: TRBJ2-3; CDR3aa: CASSPGLEGAADTQYF; CDR3nt: TGTGCCAGCAGTCCAGGACTAGAGGGTGCGGCAGATACGCAGTATTTT
abundance: -; d_gene: TRBD2; v_gene: TRBV3-1; len: 16; j_gene: TRBJ2-3; CDR3aa: CASSRLAGAVGDTQYF; CDR3nt: TGTGCCAGCAGCCGACTAGCGGGAGCAGTCGGAGATACGCAGTATTTT
abundance: -; d_gene: -; v_gene: TRBV29-1; len: 14; j_gene: TRBJ2-7; CDR3aa: CSVTWGFFSYEQYF; CDR3nt: TGCAGCGTAACCTGGGGCTTTTTCTCCTACGAGCAGTACTTC
abundance: -; d_gene: TRBD2; v_gene: TRBV7-3; len: 16; j_gene: TRBJ2-7; CDR3aa: CASSLAPGTTGGEQYF; CDR3nt: TGTGCCAGCAGCTTAGCTCCCGGGACCACCGGGGGGGAGCAGTACTTC
abundance: few; d_gene: -; v_gene: TRBV5-1; len: 15; j_gene: TRBJ1-4; CDR3aa: CASSLAFVREEKLFF; CDR3nt: TGCGCCAGCAGCTTGGCCTTCGTCAGGGAAGAAAAACTGTTTTTT
abundance: -; d_gene: -; v_gene: TRBV5-1; len: 13; j_gene: TRBJ1-1; CDR3aa: CASSYTENTEAFF; CDR3nt: TGCGCCAGCAGCTACACAGAAAACACTGAAGCTTTCTTT
abundance: few; d_gene: -; v_gene: TRBV7-9; len: 15; j_gene: TRBJ2-5; CDR3aa: CASSFSTGLQETQYF; CDR3nt: TGTGCCAGCAGCTTTTCTACAGGGCTCCAAGAGACCCAGTACTTC
abundance: few; d_gene: -; v_gene: TRBV20-1; len: 13; j_gene: TRBJ2-2; CDR3aa: CSARPSSGGELFF; CDR3nt: TGCAGTGCTAGACCCTCATCCGGCGGGGAGCTGTTTTTT
abundance: few; d_gene: -; v_gene: TRBV30; len: 11; j_gene: TRBJ1-3; CDR3aa: CAWSIGNTIYF; CDR3nt: TGTGCCTGGAGTATCGGAAACACCATATATTTT
abundance: many; d_gene: -; v_gene: TRBV5-1; len: 13; j_gene: TRBJ2-1; CDR3aa: CASSLLGGNEQFF; CDR3nt: TGCGCCAGCAGCTTGCTAGGGGGCAATGAGCAGTTCTTC
abundance: few; d_gene: TRBD1; v_gene: TRBV6-5; len: 18; j_gene: TRBJ2-7; CDR3aa: CASSYSFIETGSSYEQYF; CDR3nt: TGTGCCAGCAGTTACTCTTTTATCGAGACAGGGAGCTCCTACGAGCAGTACTTC
abundance: few; d_gene: TRBD2; v_gene: TRBV7-2; len: 17; j_gene: TRBJ2-3; CDR3aa: CASSFETGSRREDTQYF; CDR3nt: TGTGCCAGCAGCTTCGAAACTGGTAGTAGGCGGGAGGATACGCAGTATTTT
abundance: -; d_gene: -; v_gene: TRBV12-3/TRBV12-4; len: 12; j_gene: TRBJ2-1; CDR3aa: CASRPTRTAQFF; CDR3nt: TGTGCCAGCAGACCTACAAGGACAGCTCAGTTCTTC
abundance: few; d_gene: -; v_gene: TRBV6-6; len: 14; j_gene: TRBJ1-5; CDR3aa: CASTKQGIDQPQHF; CDR3nt: TGTGCCAGCACCAAACAGGGAATTGATCAGCCCCAGCATTTT
abundance: few; d_gene: TRBD2; v_gene: TRBV7-2; len: 14; j_gene: TRBJ2-4; CDR3aa: CASSRTSGRDIQYF; CDR3nt: TGTGCCAGCAGTAGGACTAGCGGGAGGGACATTCAGTACTTC
abundance: few; d_gene: -; v_gene: TRBV3-1; len: 15; j_gene: TRBJ2-4; CDR3aa: CASSQAHPGKNIQYF; CDR3nt: TGTGCCAGCAGCCAAGCTCATCCAGGGAAAAACATTCAGTACTTC
abundance: -; d_gene: -; v_gene: TRBV28; len: 14; j_gene: TRBJ2-1; CDR3aa: CASSLWRSYNEQFF; CDR3nt: TGTGCCAGCAGTTTATGGCGCAGTTACAATGAGCAGTTCTTC
abundance: -; d_gene: TRBD1; v_gene: TRBV20-1; len: 13; j_gene: TRBJ1-5; CDR3aa: CSARVAGGQPQHF; CDR3nt: TGCAGTGCTAGGGTGGCAGGGGGGCAGCCCCAGCATTTT
abundance: -; d_gene: TRBD2; v_gene: TRBV4-2; len: 17; j_gene: TRBJ2-3; CDR3aa: CASSQEVRGSGTDTQYF; CDR3nt: TGTGCCAGCAGCCAAGAAGTTCGCGGGAGCGGCACAGATACGCAGTATTTT
abundance: -; d_gene: -; v_gene: TRBV4-1; len: 11; j_gene: TRBJ2-5; CDR3aa: CASSQEGTQYF; CDR3nt: TGCGCCAGCAGCCAAGAAGGGACCCAGTACTTC